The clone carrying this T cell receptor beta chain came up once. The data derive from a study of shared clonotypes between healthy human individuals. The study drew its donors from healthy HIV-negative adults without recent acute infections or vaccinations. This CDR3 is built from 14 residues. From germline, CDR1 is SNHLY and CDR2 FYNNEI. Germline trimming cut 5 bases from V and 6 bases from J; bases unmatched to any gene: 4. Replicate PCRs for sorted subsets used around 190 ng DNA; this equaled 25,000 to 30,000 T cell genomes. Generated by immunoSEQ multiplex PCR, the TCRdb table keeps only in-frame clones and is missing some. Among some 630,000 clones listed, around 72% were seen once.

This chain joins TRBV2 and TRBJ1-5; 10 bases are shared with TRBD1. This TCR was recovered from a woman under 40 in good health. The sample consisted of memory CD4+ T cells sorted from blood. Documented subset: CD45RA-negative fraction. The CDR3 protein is CASSRQGAGQPQHF. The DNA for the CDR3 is TGTGCCAGCAGTCGACAGGGGGCTGGTCAGCCCCAGCATTTT.